The 11 T cell receptor beta chains reported below all come from one sample, sequenced in a study of regulatory T cells in long-lasting Graves disease. Time point meaning: newly diagnosed GD, antithyroid drugs for less than 3 months. There was RNA extracted from PBMCs, and the TCR library was made from it. Libraries of TCR beta came from iRepertoire HTBI primers plus Arm-PCR of CDR3 regions. TCRdb passed the multiplex PCR reads through MiXCR, listing each CDR3 protein once. The data contain around 500,000 distinct CDR3 sequences, 15% to 20% of them singletons. The data were also submitted as part of a second study, on T cells in Graves' hyperthyroidism and ophthalmopathy.

The material sequenced was peripheral blood mononuclear cells (PBMCs), taken at new diagnosis, from a patient treated with antithyroid drugs. The receptor set was obtained from a woman aged 35-65 years with Graves disease.

The chain uses TRBV12-5 and TRBJ1-6, with a possible D match to TRBD1 (5 bases). Germline-derived CDR1 and CDR2 are LGHNT and FRNRAP. The ends were cut back, 3 bases at V and 2 bases at J, with 20 bases in the middle. The CDR3 has 19 residues. The CDR3 DNA reads TGTGCTAGTGGTTTCCGCGAGAGGTGGGGGGGAACCTATAATTCACCCCTCCACTTT. Its protein product is CASGFRERWGGTYNSPLHF.

The CDR3 loop reads CASSLEWESKTQYF. The CDR3 nucleotides read TGCGCCAGCAGCTTAGAATGGGAATCTAAGACCCAGTACTTC. V usage is TRBV5-1 and J usage is TRBJ2-5; D gene ambiguous. Germline assignment: CDR1 SGHRS and CDR2 YFSETQ. This CDR3 has 14 residues. Trimming took 2 bases from V and 6 from J, leaving 14 bases between them. Variable domain in full (rest from reference TRBV5-1 and TRBJ2-5): KAGVTQTPRYLIKTRGQQVTLSCSPISGHRSVSWYQQTPGQGLQFLFEYFSETQRNKGNFPGRFSGRQFSNSRSEMNVSTLELGDSALYLCASSLEWESKTQYFGPGTRLLVL.

Many counts were recorded for this clonotype. The gene calls are TRBV12-5 and TRBJ2-1; D may be TRBD2 (6 bases). V was trimmed by 0 bases and J by 0 bases, leaving 15 bases between them. This CDR3 is built from 18 residues. Germline assignment: CDR1 LGHNT and CDR2 FRNRAP. CDR3 region: CASGLVMWRGPSYNEQFF. For the CDR3, the DNA is TGTGCTAGTGGTTTGGTAATGTGGCGGGGCCCCTCCTACAATGAGCAGTTCTTC.

There are a few counts of this clonotype. V usage is TRBV4-1 and J usage is TRBJ1-2; D is unresolved. The germline CDR1 and CDR2 sequences are MGHRA and YSYEKL. The germline V and J ends were trimmed by 0 bases and 0 bases, with 11 bases remaining between them. The CDR3 has 16 amino acids. In nucleotides, the CDR3 is TGCGCCAGCAGCCAAGATCTCGGTAGGGCTAACTATGGCTACACCTTC. It codes for CASSQDLGRANYGYTF.

This clonotype was observed at least ten times. The V gene is TRBV27, the J gene TRBJ1-1, with TRBD1 matching 8 bases. The CDR3 length is 14 residues. Losses at the gene ends were 3 bases for V and 5 bases for J; bases not matched to a gene: 5. Germline CDR1 reads MNHEY; CDR2 reads SMNVEV (reference sequence). In DNA, the CDR3 is TGTGCCAGCAGTTTCCAGGGGGCCGGAACTGAAGCTTTCTTT. Amino acids: CASSFQGAGTEAFF.

This clonotype has a handful of counts. The J gene is TRBJ2-3, the V gene TRBV14; 9 positions match TRBD2. V shed 4 bases, J shed 2 bases, and the junction held 7 bases outside the gene matches. The CDR3 spans 16 residues. Germline-derived CDR1 and CDR2 are SGHDN and FVKESK. The CDR3 protein is CASSLGERGATDTQYF. The CDR3 nucleotides read TGTGCCAGCAGCCTGGGGGAGCGGGGGGCCACAGATACGCAGTATTTT.

The genes are TRBV3-1 and TRBJ1-2; 8 bases map to TRBD1. Germline lookup yields CDR1 LGHDT and CDR2 YNNKEL (reference sequence). The CDR3 is 14 residues long. V was clipped by 4 bases and J by 7 bases; unmatched bases: 8. CDR3 sequence: CASSPRGPGLGYTF. In DNA form, the CDR3 reads TGTGCCAGCAGCCCCAGGGGGCCCGGTCTTGGCTACACCTTC.

Turning to this clonotype: A much larger clonotype is one base distant, so this may be a read error. This CDR3 is missing its conserved last phenylalanine or tryptophan, likely due to a read error. The V and J genes are TRBV11-2 and TRBJ2-2; maybe TRBD1 (5 bases). CDR1 and CDR2 from the germline V gene are SGHAT and FQNNGV. This CDR3 is built from 16 residues. V lost 2 bases to trimming and J lost 1 base, with 11 bases between them. The CDR3 loop is CASSLFGQGNTGELFL. DNA of the CDR3: TGTGCCAGCAGCTTATTTGGGCAGGGGAACACCGGGGAGCTGTTTCTT.

Ten or more counts support this clonotype. This chain connects TRBV29-1 to TRBJ1-6; TRBD1 might be the D (6 bases). CDR3 size: 14 residues. Trimming removed 6 bases at V and 6 bases at J, with 15 bases between. In germline, CDR1 is SQVTM, CDR2 ANQGSEA. The CDR3 sequence is CSVTLDSVNSPLHF. CDR3 in DNA: TGCAGCGTGACTTTGGACAGCGTTAATTCACCCCTCCACTTT.

This clonotype showed up many times. The V gene is TRBV6-2 or TRBV6-3, the J gene TRBJ2-3; the D gene could be TRBD1 or TRBD2 (6 bases each). The CDR3 loop spans 17 amino acids. With 5 bases removed from V and 1 base from J, the gap between germline ends came to 19 bases. The germline V gene encodes CDR1 MNHEY and CDR2 SVGEGT. CDR3 nucleotides: TGTGCCAGCAGTGAAGCGTCTAGTAGGGGGGGCACAGATACGCAGTATTTT. It translates to CASSEASSRGGTDTQYF.

This clonotype came up many times. The chain combines TRBV6-1 with TRBJ2-5; 7 nucleotides line up with TRBD2. V dropped 0 bases and J dropped 5; count of bases not matched to a gene: 9. The CDR3 extends over 16 amino acids. Germline lookup yields CDR1 MNHNS and CDR2 SASEGT. CDR3 protein: CASSEASGGWWETQYF. The CDR3 nucleotides read TGTGCCAGCAGTGAAGCGTCGGGGGGATGGTGGGAGACCCAGTACTTC.